This T cell receptor beta chain was captured by sequencing in a study of cytomegalovirus exposure and HLA in healthy donors. Whole-study findings and limits: Later analysis showed TCR association rates varying by HLA locus, highest for DRB1 and lowest for HLA-C. The number of N-insertions in an Asian-associated ancestry cluster was reportedly below the 666-donor mean in a later analysis. The classifier reportedly diagnosed cytomegalovirus status with high specificity and sensitivity.

Germline V CDR1 and CDR2: LGHNA, YSLEER. J was trimmed by 1 base and V by 3 bases; bases with no gene match: 5. This CDR3 is built from 15 residues. In the PCR, 60 Vbeta and 13 Jbeta primers were used. Assay: immunoSEQ multiplex PCR; the TCRdb copy retains only in-frame clones and omits some. The data show some 150,000 clones, about 77% seen once. This clone was observed a handful of times. Its antigen is as yet unknown. The TCR was taken from a woman aged 45-60 years in good health and CMV-seronegative. V and J are TRBV4-3 and TRBJ2-7, with 8 nucleotides matching TRBD1. Sequencing was done on a sample of PBMCs. CDR3 loop: CASSHGQGPSYEQYF. DNA of the CDR3: TGCGCCAGCAGCCATGGACAGGGTCCATCCTACGAGCAGTACTTC.